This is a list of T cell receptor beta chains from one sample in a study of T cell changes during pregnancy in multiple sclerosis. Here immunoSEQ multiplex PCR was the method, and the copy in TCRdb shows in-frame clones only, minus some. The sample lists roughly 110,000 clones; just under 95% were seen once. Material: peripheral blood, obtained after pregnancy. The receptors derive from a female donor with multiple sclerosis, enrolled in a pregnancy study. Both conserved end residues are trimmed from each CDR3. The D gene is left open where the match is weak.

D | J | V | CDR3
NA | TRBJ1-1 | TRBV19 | ASSPVKKSEAF
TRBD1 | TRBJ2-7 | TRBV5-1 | ASSRVPGQSTYEQY
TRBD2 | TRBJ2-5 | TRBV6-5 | ASSFLAGSETQY
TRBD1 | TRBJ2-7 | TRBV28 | ASTGRQGYYEQY
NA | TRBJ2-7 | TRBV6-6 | ASGRGGLQLEQY
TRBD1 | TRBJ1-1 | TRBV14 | ASSLQGRGPGTEAF
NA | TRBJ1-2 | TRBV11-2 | ASSLVSDGYT
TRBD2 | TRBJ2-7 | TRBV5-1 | ASSLVTSGETTYEQY
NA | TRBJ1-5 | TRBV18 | ASSPQQGRNQPQH
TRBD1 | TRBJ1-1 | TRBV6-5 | ASSQQGGTEAF
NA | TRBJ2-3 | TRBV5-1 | ASSLVQGTDTQY
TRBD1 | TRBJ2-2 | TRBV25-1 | ASSDAGQGYTGELF
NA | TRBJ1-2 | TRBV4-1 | ASSQEPGGYGYT
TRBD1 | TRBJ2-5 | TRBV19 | ASKTGGETQY
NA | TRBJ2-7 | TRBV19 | ASSIDHISYEQY
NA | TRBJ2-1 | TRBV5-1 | ASSLVQGSYNEQF
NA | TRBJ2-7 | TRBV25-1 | ASSRAHYEQY
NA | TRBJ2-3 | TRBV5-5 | ASSPGTSTDTQY
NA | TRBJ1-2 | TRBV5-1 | ASSLAGENYGYT
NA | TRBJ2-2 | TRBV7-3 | ASSLKRAGELF
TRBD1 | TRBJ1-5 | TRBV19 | ASSIEGTGGVQPQH
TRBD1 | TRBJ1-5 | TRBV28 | ASSLWYGQGTHQPQH
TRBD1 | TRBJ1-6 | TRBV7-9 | AVGIRGTADSPLH
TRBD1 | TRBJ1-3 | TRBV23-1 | ASSRRDRGSGNTIY
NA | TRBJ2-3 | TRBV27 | ASSFPQGTQY
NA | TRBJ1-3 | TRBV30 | AWSGTVERNTIY
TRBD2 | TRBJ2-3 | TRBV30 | AWSMTSLTDTQY
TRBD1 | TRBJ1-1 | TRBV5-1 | ASSWGTGRTTEAF
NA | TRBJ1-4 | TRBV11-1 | ASSLSGVNEKLF
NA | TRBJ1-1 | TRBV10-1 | ASSPAGVNTEAF
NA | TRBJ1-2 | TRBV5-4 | ASSLAGLNGYT
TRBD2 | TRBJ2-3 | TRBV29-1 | SARTSGRITQY
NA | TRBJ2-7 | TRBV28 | ASTHHPNSYEQY
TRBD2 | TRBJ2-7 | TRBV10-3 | AIKPGLGAPGSSYEQY
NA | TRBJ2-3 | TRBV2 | ASSYGLTDTQY
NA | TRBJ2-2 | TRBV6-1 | ASSDPVELF
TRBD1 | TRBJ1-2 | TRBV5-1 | ASSLGQGMSGGYT
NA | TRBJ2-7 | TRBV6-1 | ASSEAGAFSYEQY
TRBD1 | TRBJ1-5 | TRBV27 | ASSLFSTGQRQPQH
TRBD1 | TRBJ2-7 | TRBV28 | ASSLGGQGYEQY
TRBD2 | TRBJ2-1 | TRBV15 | ATSRGGGYNEQF
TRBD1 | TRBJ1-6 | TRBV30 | AWSGTGQDSPLH